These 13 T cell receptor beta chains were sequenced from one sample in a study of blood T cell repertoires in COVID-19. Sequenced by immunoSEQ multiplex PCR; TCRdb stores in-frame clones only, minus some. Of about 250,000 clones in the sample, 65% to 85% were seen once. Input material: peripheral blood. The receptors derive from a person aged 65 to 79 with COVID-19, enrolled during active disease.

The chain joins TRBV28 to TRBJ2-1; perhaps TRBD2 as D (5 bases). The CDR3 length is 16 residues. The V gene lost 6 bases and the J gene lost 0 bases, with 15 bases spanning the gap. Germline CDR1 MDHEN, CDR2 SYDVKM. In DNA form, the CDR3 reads TGTGCCAGCAGCCCTCTAGCACGGAGCTCCTACAATGAGCAGTTCTTC. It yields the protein CASSPLARSSYNEQFF.

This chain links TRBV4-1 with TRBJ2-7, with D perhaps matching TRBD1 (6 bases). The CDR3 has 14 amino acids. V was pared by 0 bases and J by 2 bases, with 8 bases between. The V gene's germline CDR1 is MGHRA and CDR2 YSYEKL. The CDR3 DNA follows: TGCGCCAGCAGCCAAGAACAGGGTCCCTACGAGCAGTACTTC. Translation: CASSQEQGPYEQYF.

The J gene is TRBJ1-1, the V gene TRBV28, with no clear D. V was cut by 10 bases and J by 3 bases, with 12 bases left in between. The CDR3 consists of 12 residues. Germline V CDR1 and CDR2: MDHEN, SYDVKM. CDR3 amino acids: CATRELDTEAFF. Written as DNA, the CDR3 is TGTGCCACCCGCGAGCTGGACACTGAAGCTTTCTTT.

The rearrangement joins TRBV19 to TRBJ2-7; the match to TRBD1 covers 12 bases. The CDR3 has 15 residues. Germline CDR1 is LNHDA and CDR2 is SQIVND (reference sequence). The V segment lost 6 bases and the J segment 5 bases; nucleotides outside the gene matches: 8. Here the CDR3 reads CASSSGTGGFNEQYF. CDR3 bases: TGTGCCAGTAGCTCTGGGACAGGGGGCTTCAACGAGCAGTACTTC.

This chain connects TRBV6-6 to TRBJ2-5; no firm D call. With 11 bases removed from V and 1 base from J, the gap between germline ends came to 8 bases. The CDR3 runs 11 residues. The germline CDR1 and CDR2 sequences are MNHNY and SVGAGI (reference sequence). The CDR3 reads CASAVQETQYF. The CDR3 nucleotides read TGTGCCTCGGCGGTCCAAGAGACCCAGTACTTC.

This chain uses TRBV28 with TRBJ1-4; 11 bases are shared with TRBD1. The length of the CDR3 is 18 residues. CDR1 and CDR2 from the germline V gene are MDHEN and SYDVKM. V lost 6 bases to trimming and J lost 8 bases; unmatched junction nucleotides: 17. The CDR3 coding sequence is TGTGCCAGCAGATTGAGGGGACAGGGGGTTGGGTCGCCCGAAAAACTGTTTTTT. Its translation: CASRLRGQGVGSPEKLFF.

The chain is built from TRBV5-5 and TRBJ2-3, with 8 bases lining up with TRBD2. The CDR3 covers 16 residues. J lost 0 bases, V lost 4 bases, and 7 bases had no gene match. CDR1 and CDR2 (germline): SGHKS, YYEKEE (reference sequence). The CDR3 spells CASSGIAGPSTDTQYF. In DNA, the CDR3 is TGTGCCAGCAGCGGAATAGCGGGGCCTAGCACAGATACGCAGTATTTT.

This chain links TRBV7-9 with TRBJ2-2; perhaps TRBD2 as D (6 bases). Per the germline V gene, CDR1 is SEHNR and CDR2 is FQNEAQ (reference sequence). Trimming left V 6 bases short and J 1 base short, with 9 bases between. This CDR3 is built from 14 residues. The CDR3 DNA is TGTGCCAGCAGGGGTAGCGGGAACACCGGGGAGCTGTTTTTT. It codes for CASRGSGNTGELFF.

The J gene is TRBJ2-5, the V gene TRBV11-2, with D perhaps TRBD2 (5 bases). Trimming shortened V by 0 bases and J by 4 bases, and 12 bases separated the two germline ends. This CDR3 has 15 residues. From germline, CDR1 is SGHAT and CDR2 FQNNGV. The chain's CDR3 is CASSLEGTRAETQYF. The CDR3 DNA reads TGTGCCAGCAGCTTAGAAGGTACGAGGGCAGAGACCCAGTACTTC.

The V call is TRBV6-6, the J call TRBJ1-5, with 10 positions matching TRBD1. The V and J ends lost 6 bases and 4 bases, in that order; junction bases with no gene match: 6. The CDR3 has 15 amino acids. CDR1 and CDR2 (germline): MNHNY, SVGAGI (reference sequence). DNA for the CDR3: TGTGCCAGCAGCCTCCGGGACAGGGGAAATCAGCCCCAGCATTTT. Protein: CASSLRDRGNQPQHF.

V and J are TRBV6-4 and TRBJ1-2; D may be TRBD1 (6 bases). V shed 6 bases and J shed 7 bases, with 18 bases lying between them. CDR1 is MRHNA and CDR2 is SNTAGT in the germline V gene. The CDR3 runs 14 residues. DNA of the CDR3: TGTGCCAGCAGGCCCTCGGGAGGGGGTGCTGGCTACACCTTC. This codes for CASRPSGGGAGYTF.

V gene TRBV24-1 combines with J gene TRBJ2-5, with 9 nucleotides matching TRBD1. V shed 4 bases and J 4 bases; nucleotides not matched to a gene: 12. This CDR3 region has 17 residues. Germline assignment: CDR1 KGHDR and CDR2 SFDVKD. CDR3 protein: CATSEHTNRGLGETQYF. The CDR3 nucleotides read TGTGCCACCAGTGAACATACAAACAGGGGGCTGGGAGAGACCCAGTACTTC.

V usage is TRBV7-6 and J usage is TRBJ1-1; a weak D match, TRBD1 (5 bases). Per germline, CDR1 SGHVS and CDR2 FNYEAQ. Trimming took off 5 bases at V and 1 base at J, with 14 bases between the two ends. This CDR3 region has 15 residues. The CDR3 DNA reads TGTGCCAGCAGCCGCGCCGCAGGGTGGAACACTGAAGCTTTCTTT. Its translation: CASSRAAGWNTEAFF.